This T cell receptor beta chain is from a study of blood T cell repertoires in COVID-19 (dated by TCRdb to 2020 to 2022). In the study overall: Samples covering the acute and convalescent phases of COVID-19 were provided by collaborators in the United States, Italy and Spain. The repertoires were made available in a free public database intended to serve as a resource for research on the immune response to SARS-CoV-2. Where available, HLA class I and class II types were obtained from metadata supplied by the sample provider rather than from assay-based typing. Subjects who had been exposed to COVID-19, were actively infected with it, or had recovered from it provided the deeply sampled blood TCRbeta repertoires that made up the dataset. The sample metadata nearly always contained a de-identified subject ID, COVID-19 status, age in years and sex. The samples were drawn from the first 160 participants of the ongoing ImmuneRACE study and from over 950 subjects provided by 6 global collaborators. The material from the prospective study consisted of cDNA or gDNA derived from T cells, B-cell-depleted T cells, or PBMCs.

What the research found in general, with its limitations: How much clinical and demographic metadata was included differed by source and by participant, and the metadata was provided uncurated.

TCRbeta CDR3 regions were amplified from genomic DNA by means of the immunoSEQ Assay, a bias-controlled multiplex PCR. Concerning the study's data processing: Nucleated cell counts per sample were estimated from amplification of reference gene primers within the assay. To quantify the absolute abundance of each unique TCRbeta CDR3 rearrangement, sequence reads were collapsed and filtered. For each sample, productive Simpson clonality was calculated as the square root of Simpson's diversity index over productive rearrangements. Imported from immuneACCESS, the table was reduced by TCRdb to in-frame sequences with V and J called. These copies leave out some clones; in studies compared against another copy, an unresolved V gene accounts for under half, and the cause of the remainder is not known. V, J and clone size derive from that table, while D and trimming were established from the DNA sequence. The sample records 35,000 to 40,000 clones, roughly 80% of which are singletons. Of the sample, about 29% is held by the ten largest clones.

V trim: 10 bases; J trim: 3 bases; unmatched bases: 13. CDR1 is given as MNHGY and CDR2 as SAAAGT, both from the germline V gene. From the cysteine through the phenylalanine, the CDR3 covers 16 amino acids. The entry retains the CDR3 DNA only, 48 bases that are in frame from base 1. A remark on this clone: Its binding antigen is unknown. No much larger clone exists at a distance of one base, and base qualities are not known.

Whole blood was collected in K2EDTA tubes by collaborating institutions according to the institutions' own protocols. For TCRbeta analysis, collaborators shipped samples in one of three forms: frozen whole blood, isolated PBMCs, or DNA extracted from either of those sample types. The rearranged segments are TRBV6-8 and TRBJ2-5, and TRBD2 matches 11 of the central bases. The sequenced sample was peripheral blood. This TCR came from an elderly man with active or convalescent COVID-19. The DNA reads TGTGCCAAAACCAAAAGAACTAGCGGGAGAAAAGAGACCCAGTACTTC. The translation is CAKTKRTSGRKETQYF.